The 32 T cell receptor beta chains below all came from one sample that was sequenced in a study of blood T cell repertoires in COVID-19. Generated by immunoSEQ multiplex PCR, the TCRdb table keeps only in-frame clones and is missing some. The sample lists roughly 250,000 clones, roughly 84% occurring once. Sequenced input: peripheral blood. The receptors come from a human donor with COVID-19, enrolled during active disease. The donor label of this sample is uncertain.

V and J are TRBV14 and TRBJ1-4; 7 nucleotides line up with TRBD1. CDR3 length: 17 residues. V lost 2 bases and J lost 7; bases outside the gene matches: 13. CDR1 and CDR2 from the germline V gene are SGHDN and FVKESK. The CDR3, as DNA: TGTGCCAGCAGCCAACTTAGAGTGGGACAGAGAGGTGAAAAACTGTTTTTT. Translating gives CASSQLRVGQRGEKLFF.

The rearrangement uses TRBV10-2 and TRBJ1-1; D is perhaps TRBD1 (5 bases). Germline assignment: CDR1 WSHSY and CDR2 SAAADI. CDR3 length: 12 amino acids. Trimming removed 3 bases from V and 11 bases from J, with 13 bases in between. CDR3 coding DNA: TGCGCCAGCAGTGACCAGTGGGGGGATGCTTTCTTT. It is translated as CASSDQWGDAFF.

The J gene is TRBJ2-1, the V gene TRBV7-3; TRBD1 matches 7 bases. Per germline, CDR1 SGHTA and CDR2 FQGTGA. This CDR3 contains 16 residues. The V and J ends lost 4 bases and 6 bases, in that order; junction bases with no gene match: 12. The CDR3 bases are TGTGCCAGCAGCTCCCCAACAGGGGAGCATGCCAATGAGCAGTTCTTC. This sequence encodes CASSSPTGEHANEQFF.

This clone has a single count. CDR3 residues: CASSKGGQDKNTGELFF. The CDR3 bases are TGTGCCAGCAGCAAAGGGGGACAGGACAAGAACACCGGGGAGCTGTTTTTT. The chain couples TRBV21-1 to TRBJ2-2; TRBD1, the table's D call, lacks a check against the DNA. TRBV21-1 is an annotated pseudogene. The CDR3 has 17 residues.

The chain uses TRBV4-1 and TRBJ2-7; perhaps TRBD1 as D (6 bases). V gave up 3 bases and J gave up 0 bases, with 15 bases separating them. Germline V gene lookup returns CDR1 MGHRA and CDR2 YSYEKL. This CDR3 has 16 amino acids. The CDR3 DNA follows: TGCGCCAGCAGCCAGACAGGAGACATCTCCTCCTACGAGCAGTACTTC. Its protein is CASSQTGDISSYEQYF.

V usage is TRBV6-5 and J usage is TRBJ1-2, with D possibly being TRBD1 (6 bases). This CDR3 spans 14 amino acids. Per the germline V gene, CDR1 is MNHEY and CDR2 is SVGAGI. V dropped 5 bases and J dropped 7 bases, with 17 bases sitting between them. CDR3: CASSPPGHERGYTF. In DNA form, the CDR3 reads TGTGCCAGCAGTCCGCCGGGACACGAACGTGGCTACACCTTC.

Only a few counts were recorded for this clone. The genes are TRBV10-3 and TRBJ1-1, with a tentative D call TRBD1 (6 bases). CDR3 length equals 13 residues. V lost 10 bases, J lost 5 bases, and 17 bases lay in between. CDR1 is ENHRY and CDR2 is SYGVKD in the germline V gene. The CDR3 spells CATATGLRTEAFF. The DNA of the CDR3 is TGTGCCACCGCGACAGGTTTGAGGACTGAAGCTTTCTTT.

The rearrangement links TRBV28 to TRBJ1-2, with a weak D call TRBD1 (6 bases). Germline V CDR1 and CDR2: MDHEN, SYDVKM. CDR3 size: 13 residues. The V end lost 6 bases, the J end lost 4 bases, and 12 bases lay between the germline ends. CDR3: CASSLDRFYGYTF. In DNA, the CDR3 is TGTGCCAGCAGCCTCGACAGGTTCTATGGCTACACCTTC.

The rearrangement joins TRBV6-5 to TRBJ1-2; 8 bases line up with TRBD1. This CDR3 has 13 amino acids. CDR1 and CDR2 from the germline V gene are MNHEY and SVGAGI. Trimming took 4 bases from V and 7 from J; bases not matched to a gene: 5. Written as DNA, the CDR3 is TGTGCCAGCAGTTTGGGACAGGAGGGTGGCTACACCTTC. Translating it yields CASSLGQEGGYTF.

This chain's CDR3 is CASSLDRGHTDTQYF. CDR3 sequence (DNA): TGTGCCAGCAGCCTTGACAGGGGACACACAGATACGCAGTATTTT. This rearrangement joins TRBV5-4 to TRBJ2-3, with 8 positions matching TRBD1. This CDR3 contains 15 residues. Germline V lookup: CDR1 SGHNT, CDR2 YYREEE (reference sequence). Unmatched junction bases numbered 6, after V lost 4 bases and J lost 2 bases.

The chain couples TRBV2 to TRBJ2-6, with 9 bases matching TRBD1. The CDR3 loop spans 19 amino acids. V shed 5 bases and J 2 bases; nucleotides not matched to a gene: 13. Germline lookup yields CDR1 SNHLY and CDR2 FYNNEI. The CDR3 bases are TGTGCCAGCAGTCCTCATGGATACAGGGGGCAAACTGGGGCCAACGTCCTGACTTTC. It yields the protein CASSPHGYRGQTGANVLTF.

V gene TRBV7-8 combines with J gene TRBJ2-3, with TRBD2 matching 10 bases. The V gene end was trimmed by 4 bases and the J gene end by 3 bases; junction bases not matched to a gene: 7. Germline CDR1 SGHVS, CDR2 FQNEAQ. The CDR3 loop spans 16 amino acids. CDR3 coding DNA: TGTGCCAGCAGCTCCCCTAGCGGGAGTGTGACAGATACGCAGTATTTT. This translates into CASSSPSGSVTDTQYF.

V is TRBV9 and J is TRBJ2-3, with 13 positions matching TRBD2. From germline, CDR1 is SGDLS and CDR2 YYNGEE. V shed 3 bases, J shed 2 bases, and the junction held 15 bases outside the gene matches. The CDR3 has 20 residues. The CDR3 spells CASSARPGLAGLPLTDTQYF. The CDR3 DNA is TGTGCCAGCAGCGCCCGACCGGGACTAGCGGGACTACCACTCACAGATACGCAGTATTTT.

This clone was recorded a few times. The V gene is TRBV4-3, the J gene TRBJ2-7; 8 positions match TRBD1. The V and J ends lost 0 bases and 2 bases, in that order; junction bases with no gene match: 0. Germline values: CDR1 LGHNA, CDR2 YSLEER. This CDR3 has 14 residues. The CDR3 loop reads CASSQEQGAYEQYF. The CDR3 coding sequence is TGCGCCAGCAGCCAAGAACAGGGGGCCTACGAGCAGTACTTC.

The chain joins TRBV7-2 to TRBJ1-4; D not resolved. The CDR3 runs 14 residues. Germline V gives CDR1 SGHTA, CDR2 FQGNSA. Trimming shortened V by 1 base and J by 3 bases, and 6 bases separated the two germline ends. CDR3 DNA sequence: TGTGCCAGCAGCTTAGTCTTATCTAATGAAAAACTGTTTTTT. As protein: CASSLVLSNEKLFF.

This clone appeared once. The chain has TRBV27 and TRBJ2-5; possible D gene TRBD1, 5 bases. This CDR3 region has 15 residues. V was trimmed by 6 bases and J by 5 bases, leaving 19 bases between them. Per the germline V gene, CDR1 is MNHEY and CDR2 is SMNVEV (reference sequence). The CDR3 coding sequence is TGTGCCAGCAGCCACATAGGGGTAGGAACGGAGACCCAGTACTTC. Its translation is CASSHIGVGTETQYF.

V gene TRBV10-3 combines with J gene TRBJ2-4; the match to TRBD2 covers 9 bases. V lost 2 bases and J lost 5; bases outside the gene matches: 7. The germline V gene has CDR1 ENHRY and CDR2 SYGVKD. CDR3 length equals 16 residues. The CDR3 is CAISEPSGERENIQYF. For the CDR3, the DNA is TGTGCCATCAGTGAGCCTAGCGGGGAAAGGGAAAACATTCAGTACTTC.

As DNA, the CDR3 is TGCGCCAGCAGCTCAACAGGGTACAATTCACCCCTCCACTTT. Translated: CASSSTGYNSPLHF. The chain uses TRBV5-1 and TRBJ1-6; tentative D call: TRBD1 (6 bases). The CDR3 is 14 amino acids. Trimming shortened V by 3 bases and J by 7 bases, and 11 bases separated the two germline ends. Germline V gene lookup returns CDR1 SGHRS and CDR2 YFSETQ.

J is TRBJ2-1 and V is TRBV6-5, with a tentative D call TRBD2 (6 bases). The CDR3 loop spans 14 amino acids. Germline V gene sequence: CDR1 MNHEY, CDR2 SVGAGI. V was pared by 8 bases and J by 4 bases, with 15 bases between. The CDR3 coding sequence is TGTGCCAGCGGAGGGCGGGACTTTTACAATGAGCAGTTCTTC. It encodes CASGGRDFYNEQFF.

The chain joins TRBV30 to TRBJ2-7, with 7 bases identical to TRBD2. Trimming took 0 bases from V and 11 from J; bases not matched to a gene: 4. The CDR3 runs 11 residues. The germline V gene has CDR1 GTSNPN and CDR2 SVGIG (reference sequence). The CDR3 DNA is TGTGCCTGGAGTGTACGGGAGGACGAGTACTTC. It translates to CAWSVREDEYF.

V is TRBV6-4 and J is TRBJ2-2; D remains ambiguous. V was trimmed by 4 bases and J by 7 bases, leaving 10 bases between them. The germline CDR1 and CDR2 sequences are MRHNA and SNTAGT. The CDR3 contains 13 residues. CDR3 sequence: CASSGSNGGELFF. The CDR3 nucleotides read TGTGCCAGCAGTGGATCTAACGGCGGGGAGCTGTTTTTT.

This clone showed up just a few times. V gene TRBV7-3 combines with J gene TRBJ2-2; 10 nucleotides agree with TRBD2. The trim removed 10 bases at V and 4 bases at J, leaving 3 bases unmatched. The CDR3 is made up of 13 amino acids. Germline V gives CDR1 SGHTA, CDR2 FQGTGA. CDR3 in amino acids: CATKREGTGELFF. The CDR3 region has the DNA TGTGCCACAAAGCGGGAGGGCACCGGGGAGCTGTTTTTT.

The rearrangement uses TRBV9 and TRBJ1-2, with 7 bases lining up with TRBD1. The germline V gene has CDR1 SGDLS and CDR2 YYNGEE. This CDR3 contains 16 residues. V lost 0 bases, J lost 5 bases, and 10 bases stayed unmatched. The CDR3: CASSVDGQGVRYGYTF. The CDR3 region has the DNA TGTGCCAGCAGCGTAGATGGGCAGGGGGTAAGGTATGGCTACACCTTC.

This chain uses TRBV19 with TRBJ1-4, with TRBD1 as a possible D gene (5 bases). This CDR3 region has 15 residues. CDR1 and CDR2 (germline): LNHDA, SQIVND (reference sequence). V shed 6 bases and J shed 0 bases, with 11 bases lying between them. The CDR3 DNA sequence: TGTGCCAGTAGCGTTCAGGGTGCAACTAATGAAAAACTGTTTTTT. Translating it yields CASSVQGATNEKLFF.

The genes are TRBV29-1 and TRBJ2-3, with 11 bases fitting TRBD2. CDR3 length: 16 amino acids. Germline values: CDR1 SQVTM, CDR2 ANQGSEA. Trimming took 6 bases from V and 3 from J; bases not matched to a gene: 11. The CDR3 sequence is CSVALRLAGGTDTQYF. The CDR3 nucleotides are TGCAGCGTCGCCCTTCGGCTAGCGGGAGGTACAGATACGCAGTATTTT.

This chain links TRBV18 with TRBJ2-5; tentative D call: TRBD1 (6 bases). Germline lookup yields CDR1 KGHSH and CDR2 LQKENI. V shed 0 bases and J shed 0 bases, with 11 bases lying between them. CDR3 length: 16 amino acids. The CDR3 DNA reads TGTGCCAGCTCACCACCGGCACAGGGCTACCAAGAGACCCAGTACTTC. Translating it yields CASSPPAQGYQETQYF.

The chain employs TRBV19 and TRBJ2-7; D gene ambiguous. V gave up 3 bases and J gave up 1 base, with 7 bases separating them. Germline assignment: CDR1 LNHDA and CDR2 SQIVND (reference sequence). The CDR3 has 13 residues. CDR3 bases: TGTGCCAGTAGTATTATCGGGTCCTACGAGCAGTACTTC. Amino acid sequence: CASSIIGSYEQYF.

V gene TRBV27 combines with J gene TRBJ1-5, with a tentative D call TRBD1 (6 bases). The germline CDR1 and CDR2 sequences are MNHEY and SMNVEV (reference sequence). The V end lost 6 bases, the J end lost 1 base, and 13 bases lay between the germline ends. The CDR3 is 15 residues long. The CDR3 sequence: CASRATGSSNQPQHF. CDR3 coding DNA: TGTGCCAGCAGGGCGACAGGTTCGAGCAATCAGCCCCAGCATTTT.

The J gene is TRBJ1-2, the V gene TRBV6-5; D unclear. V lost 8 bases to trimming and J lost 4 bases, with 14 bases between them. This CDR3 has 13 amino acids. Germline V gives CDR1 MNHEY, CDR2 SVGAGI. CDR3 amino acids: CASAPGIPYGYTF. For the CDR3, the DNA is TGTGCCAGCGCGCCGGGGATCCCCTATGGCTACACCTTC.

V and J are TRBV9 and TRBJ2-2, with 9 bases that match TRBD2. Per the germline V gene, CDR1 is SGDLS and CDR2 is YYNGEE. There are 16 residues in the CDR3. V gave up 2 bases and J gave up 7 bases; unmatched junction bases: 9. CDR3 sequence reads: CASSVQGGRAGGELFF. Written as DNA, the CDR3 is TGTGCCAGCAGCGTTCAGGGCGGGAGGGCCGGCGGGGAGCTGTTTTTT.

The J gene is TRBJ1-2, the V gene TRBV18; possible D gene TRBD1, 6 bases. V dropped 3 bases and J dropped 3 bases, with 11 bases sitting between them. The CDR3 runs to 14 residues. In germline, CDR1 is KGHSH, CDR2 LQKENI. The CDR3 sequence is CASSPGPGDYGYTF. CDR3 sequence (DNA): TGTGCCAGCTCACCTGGACCAGGGGACTATGGCTACACCTTC.

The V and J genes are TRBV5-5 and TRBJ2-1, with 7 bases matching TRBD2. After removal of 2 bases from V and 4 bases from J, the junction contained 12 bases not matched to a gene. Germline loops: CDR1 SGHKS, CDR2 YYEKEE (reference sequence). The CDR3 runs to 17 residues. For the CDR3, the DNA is TGTGCCAGCAGCTTTGGCGGGAGATCTACGGGATACAATGAGCAGTTCTTC. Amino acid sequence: CASSFGGRSTGYNEQFF.